These 20 T cell receptor beta chains came from one sample sequenced in a study of blood T cell repertoires in COVID-19. Sequencing was performed with immunoSEQ multiplex PCR; in TCRdb, only in-frame clones are kept and a portion is missing. The sample holds roughly 100,000 clones, roughly 82% seen once. Sequencing was carried out using peripheral blood. All receptors come from an elderly man with acute or convalescent COVID-19.

V is TRBV19 and J is TRBJ1-1, with D maybe TRBD1 (6 bases). This CDR3 contains 12 residues. Trimming cost V 10 bases and J 8 bases, with 17 bases left between them. Germline V gene data show CDR1 as LNHDA and CDR2 as SQIVND (reference sequence). CDR3 protein: CATYRTAAEAFF. CDR3 bases: TGTGCCACCTATAGGACAGCAGCCGAAGCTTTCTTT. The full variable domain, completed using reference TRBV19 and TRBJ1-1, is DGGITQSPKYLFRKEGQNVTLSCEQNLNHDAMYWYRQDPGQGLRLIYYSQIVNDFQKGDIAEGYSVSREKKESFPLTVTSAQKNPTAFYLCATYRTAAEAFFGQGTRLTVV.

The chain combines TRBV6-2 or TRBV6-3 with TRBJ2-6; maybe TRBD1 (6 bases). Germline values: CDR1 MNHEY, CDR2 SVGEGT. The V end was cut by 2 bases, the J end by 4 bases, with 21 bases between. This CDR3 comprises 19 residues. The CDR3 here is CASSYPATRGRLGANVLTF. In DNA form, the CDR3 reads TGTGCCAGCAGTTACCCTGCCACCAGGGGTAGGTTAGGGGCCAACGTCCTGACTTTC.

This clone has a handful of counts. The chain couples TRBV19 to TRBJ1-2, with D tentatively TRBD1 (5 bases). This CDR3 is 15 amino acids long. Germline V CDR1 and CDR2: LNHDA, SQIVND (reference sequence). Trimming took off 5 bases at V and 3 bases at J, with 16 bases between the two ends. CDR3 in DNA: TGTGCCAGTAGTTTGGACACTCTTTGGGACTATGGCTACACCTTC. Its translation is CASSLDTLWDYGYTF.

This chain connects TRBV6-2 or TRBV6-3 to TRBJ2-7, with unresolved D. Trimming pared 5 bases from V and 2 bases from J, leaving 7 bases between. CDR1 is MNHEY, CDR2 SVGEGT, per germline. This CDR3 is built from 12 residues. The CDR3 bases are TGTGCCAGCAGTCCCTCCCCCTACGAGCAGTACTTC. Translating it yields CASSPSPYEQYF.

This chain joins TRBV6-6 and TRBJ1-2, with 8 bases identical to TRBD1. The V gene's germline CDR1 is MNHNY and CDR2 SVGAGI (reference sequence). The CDR3 spans 14 residues. With V trimmed by 5 bases and J by 8 bases, 10 bases remained unmatched. This CDR3 is CASSARTGPRGYTF. The DNA of the CDR3 is TGTGCCAGCAGTGCGAGGACAGGGCCAAGAGGCTACACCTTC.

This chain connects TRBV5-1 to TRBJ2-2, with D uncertain. Germline V gene data show CDR1 as SGHRS and CDR2 as YFSETQ. Deletions cut 5 bases from V and 9 bases from J, with 14 bases between. CDR3 length: 13 amino acids. The CDR3 region is CASSFYIARELFF. The CDR3 bases are TGCGCCAGCAGTTTTTACATAGCCCGGGAGCTGTTTTTT.

This chain links TRBV5-4 with TRBJ2-2, with 8 bases matching TRBD1. The germline CDR1 and CDR2 sequences are SGHNT and YYREEE (reference sequence). The CDR3 length is 18 residues. V was pared by 0 bases and J by 0 bases, with 7 bases of the junction left unmatched. This CDR3 reads CASSLGPTGDSNTGELFF. CDR3 sequence (DNA): TGTGCCAGCAGCTTGGGGCCGACAGGGGACTCGAACACCGGGGAGCTGTTTTTT.

This chain connects TRBV11-2 to TRBJ2-3, with D possibly matching TRBD2 (6 bases). V shed 5 bases and J shed 6 bases, with 18 bases lying between them. Germline CDR1 reads SGHAT; CDR2 reads FQNNGV. CDR3 length: 15 residues. In nucleotides, the CDR3 is TGTGCCAGCAGCGCGCCGGGACTTCAAAGGGATACGCAGTATTTT. Translated, it gives CASSAPGLQRDTQYF. The full variable domain, completed using reference TRBV11-2 and TRBJ2-3, is EAGVAQSPRYKIIEKRQSVAFWCNPISGHATLYWYQQILGQGPKLLIQFQNNGVVDDSQLPKDRFSAERLKGVDSTLKIQPAKLEDSAVYLCASSAPGLQRDTQYFGPGTRLTVL.

The genes are TRBV28 and TRBJ1-1; D ambiguous. This CDR3 has 11 residues. Between the trimmed V and J ends, which lost 3 bases and 6 bases, there was a span of 5 bases. Germline assignment: CDR1 MDHEN and CDR2 SYDVKM. CDR3: CASSFFAEAFF. The CDR3 DNA reads as TGTGCCAGCAGTTTCTTTGCTGAAGCTTTCTTT.

This chain links TRBV12-5 with TRBJ2-3; TRBD2 agrees at 8 bases. The CDR3 has 21 amino acids. Germline CDR1 reads LGHNT; CDR2 reads FRNRAP. Unmatched junction bases numbered 21, after V lost 3 bases and J lost 1 base. As DNA, the CDR3 is TGTGCTAGTGGTTTTCCCCCACAAGCTTCATCCAGGGGACTAGGCACAGATACGCAGTATTTT. Translating gives CASGFPPQASSRGLGTDTQYF.

The chain combines TRBV2 with TRBJ2-1; D is possibly TRBD2 (5 bases). The CDR3 loop spans 15 amino acids. The V end was cut by 8 bases, the J end by 8 bases, with 22 bases between. The V gene's germline CDR1 is SNHLY and CDR2 FYNNEI. This CDR3 is CASEPSGLSRDEQFF. Written as DNA, the CDR3 is TGTGCCAGCGAGCCCAGCGGCCTCTCACGGGATGAGCAGTTCTTC.

The chain links TRBV11-2 to TRBJ1-1; D call uncertain. The CDR3 has 16 amino acids. Germline lookup yields CDR1 SGHAT and CDR2 FQNNGV. V was clipped by 2 bases and J by 1 base, with 14 bases between them. The CDR3 nucleotides read TGTGCCAGCAGCTTAACCGAGAGCCTTGGGAACACTGAAGCTTTCTTT. Residues: CASSLTESLGNTEAFF.

This clone occurred a few times. V is TRBV7-9 and J is TRBJ2-6; the D gene is possibly TRBD1 (6 bases). The CDR3 length is 16 residues. CDR1 is SEHNR, CDR2 FQNEAQ, per germline (reference sequence). Trimming cost V 5 bases and J 4 bases, with 15 bases left between them. The CDR3 coding sequence is TGTGCCAGCAGCCTAGGACAGCAAACAGGGGCCAACGTCCTGACTTTC. This translates into CASSLGQQTGANVLTF.

V is TRBV7-9 and J is TRBJ2-7; the match to TRBD1 covers 8 bases. The CDR3 contains 14 residues. Trimming cost V 3 bases and J 3 bases; bases outside gene matches: 4. Germline assignment: CDR1 SEHNR and CDR2 FQNEAQ (reference sequence). CDR3 in DNA: TGTGCCAGCAGCTTTGCAGGGGGCAGCTACGAGCAGTACTTC. This gives the protein CASSFAGGSYEQYF.

This rearrangement joins TRBV7-8 to TRBJ1-4, with D possibly TRBD1 on 6 matching bases. The V and J ends lost 7 bases and 5 bases respectively, with 17 bases between them. The V gene's germline CDR1 is SGHVS and CDR2 FQNEAQ. The CDR3 is made up of 15 amino acids. In DNA, the CDR3 is TGTGCCAGCACCTCGCAGGGGTTCAAAAATGAAAAACTGTTTTTT. Amino acids: CASTSQGFKNEKLFF.

Turning to this clone: Sequence at one end of the junction differs from germline and may be a read error. This chain links TRBV19 with TRBJ2-7; no clear D gene. Germline V CDR1 and CDR2: LNHDA, SQIVND (reference sequence). The CDR3 runs to 16 residues. The CDR3 sequence is CASSDPNFRRGYEQYF. CDR3 sequence (DNA): TGTGCTAGTAGTGACCCTAACTTCCGGAGAGGCTACGAGCAGTACTTC.

This clone occurred a few times. The V gene is TRBV5-4, the J gene TRBJ2-7, with 9 nucleotides matching TRBD2. Germline lookup yields CDR1 SGHNT and CDR2 YYREEE (reference sequence). V lost 1 base to trimming and J lost 7 bases; unmatched junction nucleotides: 9. There are 15 residues in the CDR3. In DNA form, the CDR3 reads TGTGCCAGCAGCTTGAGGAGCGGGGGGCCGCGGGAGCAGTACTTC. Its protein product is CASSLRSGGPREQYF.

The chain couples TRBV7-2 to TRBJ1-5; TRBD1 matches at 8 bases. Germline CDR1 reads SGHTA; CDR2 reads FQGNSA. The CDR3 runs to 14 residues. The V segment lost 4 bases and the J segment 6 bases; nucleotides outside the gene matches: 5. DNA of the CDR3: TGTGCCAGCAGCTCCGGACAGGGCGCTCAGCCCCAGCATTTT. Translation gives CASSSGQGAQPQHF.

The chain links TRBV28 to TRBJ1-1; D is undetermined. The germline V gene encodes CDR1 MDHEN and CDR2 SYDVKM. V shed 11 bases and J shed 10 bases, with 8 bases lying between them. The CDR3 loop spans 8 amino acids. In DNA form, the CDR3 reads TGTGCCCCGGTTCCAGCTTTCTTT. Translating it yields CAPVPAFF.

This chain joins TRBV5-4 and TRBJ1-1; unclear D gene. Trimming removed 0 bases at V and 0 bases at J, with 6 bases between. Germline CDR1 SGHNT, CDR2 YYREEE (reference sequence). The CDR3 sequence is 14 residues long. The chain's CDR3 is CASSLDSMNTEAFF. The CDR3, as DNA: TGTGCCAGCAGCTTGGACAGCATGAACACTGAAGCTTTCTTT.